This T cell receptor (beta chain) is drawn from a study of cytomegalovirus exposure and HLA in healthy donors. Study at large: It was reported in a later analysis that the same platform had been used for the 120 or so validation repertoires as for the approximately 730 first-cohort repertoires. Study-wide findings and caveats: In vitro, a few CMV-associated chains proved specific for CMV antigens. Subsequent analysis of the 110 or so validation repertoires found a tendency for first-cohort TCR clusters to co-occur. Cytomegalovirus-associated TCR beta chains were listed, numbering some 170.

Data came from immunoSEQ multiplex PCR; TCRdb stores just in-frame clones and leaves some out. This sample has hundreds of thousands of clones, with approximately 86% found just once. Trimming stripped 1 base from V and 2 bases from J, with 7 bases between. From germline, CDR1 is SGHRS and CDR2 YFSETQ. The CDR3 has 14 residues. A note on this clone: The antigen remains undetermined. Other DNA sequences from this sample encode an identical CDR3 as well.

Sequenced: PBMCs. The rearrangement uses TRBV5-1 and TRBJ1-3; D remains ambiguous. The receptor was derived from a woman in her twenties or thirties in good health and CMV-seropositive. The DNA of the CDR3 is TGCGCCAGCAGCTTGACGGGAACTGGAAACACCATATATTTT. It translates to CASSLTGTGNTIYF.